This T cell receptor (beta chain) emerged from a study of blood T cell repertoires in COVID-19 (dated by TCRdb to the early 2020s). For the wider study: Collaborator samples came from the United States, Italy and Spain and covered acute and convalescent phases of COVID-19. The material from the prospective study consisted of cDNA or gDNA derived from T cells, B-cell-depleted T cells, or PBMCs. Deeply sampled blood TCRbeta repertoires from subjects exposed to, actively infected with, or recovered from COVID-19 were included in the dataset. The repertoires were released in a freely available public database intended as a resource for research on the immune response to SARS-CoV-2. The samples were drawn from two sources: the first 160 participants of the ongoing ImmuneRACE study, and over 1,000 subjects contributed by 6 global collaborators. Sample metadata almost always included a de-identified subject ID, COVID-19 status, age in years and sex. HLA class I and class II types, where available, came from metadata supplied by the sample provider rather than from assay-based typing. Points the paper makes about the study in general: The quantity of clinical and demographic metadata differed by source and by participant and was supplied without curation.

About this clone itself: Its antigen is still unknown. No per-base quality is available; no much larger clone lies one base away.

The immunoSEQ Assay, a bias-controlled multiplex PCR, was used to amplify TCRbeta CDR3 regions from genomic DNA. In the authors' own workflow: The number of nucleated cells in each sample was estimated by amplification of reference gene primers within the assay. To quantify the absolute abundance of each unique TCRbeta CDR3 rearrangement, sequence reads were collapsed and filtered. For each sample, productive Simpson clonality was calculated by taking the square root of Simpson's diversity index across productive rearrangements. TCRdb limited this immuneACCESS table to in-frame rearrangements with V and J called. A share of clones is missing; checked studies link under half to unresolved V genes, and the rest is unexplained. The V and J calls and clone size are taken from that table; D and trimming were inferred from the DNA. This sample has approximately 300,000 clones in its table, and over 75% of those were observed once. In total, the top ten clones hold approximately 6.8% of the sample.

The CDR3 starts with the cysteine, ends with the phenylalanine, and has 16 residues. Only the CDR3 DNA stays, 48 bases, in frame from base 1. Taken from the germline V gene, the CDR1 and CDR2 loops are MDHEN and SYDVKM. The V and J ends are trimmed by 4 bases and 5 bases, leaving 21 bases between them. In Seattle, one collaborating source enrolled patients while the infection was active and tracked those patients longitudinally over the course of disease. Each collaborating institution followed its own protocols to collect whole blood in K2EDTA tubes. For TCRbeta analysis, collaborator samples were shipped as frozen whole blood, as isolated PBMCs, or as DNA extracted from either sample type.

The sequence was obtained from a woman in her twenties or thirties with COVID-19, enrolled during active disease. The chain employs TRBV28 and TRBJ2-7; TRBD2 could be the D gene, as 5 bases match. Specimen: peripheral blood. The CDR3 reads CASSWEKASKTNEQYF. In nucleotide form, the sequence is TGTGCCAGCAGTTGGGAAAAAGCTTCGAAGACTAACGAGCAGTACTTC.